This T cell receptor (beta chain) was observed in a study of tumor-infiltrating lymphocytes in primary liver carcinoma. The study co-extracted DNA and RNA from 20-30 mg of unsorted bulk tissue. The input was about 490 ng total RNA; TCR beta cDNA was made from it with a constant-region primer. Slightly modified ARM-PCR served as the procedure for the TCR beta libraries. These libraries came from three rounds of nested multiplex PCR. The first two PCR rounds, nine to ten cycles each, used TRBV1-TRBV30 forward primers and a C-beta reverse primer. TCRdb itself ran the multiplex PCR reads through MiXCR, one entry per CDR3 protein. The profile shows over 45,000 distinct CDR3 sequences, 65% to 80% of them singletons. V lost 0 bases and J lost 10, with 22 bases in between. The CDR3 contains 16 residues. CDR1 LGHNA and CDR2 YNFKEQ come from the germline V gene.

The TCR was taken from a man aged 35-49 years with primary liver carcinoma and hepatitis B virus infection. This sequence joins TRBV4-2 and TRBJ2-7; a possible D gene is TRBD2 (5 bases). What was sequenced was liver tumor tissue from sampling region 5. The subset: tumor region T5, tumor centre. This CDR3 reads CASSQEFRASSYHQYF. In nucleotides, the CDR3 is TGTGCCAGCAGCCAAGAGTTCCGCGCTAGCTCCTACCATCAGTACTTC.